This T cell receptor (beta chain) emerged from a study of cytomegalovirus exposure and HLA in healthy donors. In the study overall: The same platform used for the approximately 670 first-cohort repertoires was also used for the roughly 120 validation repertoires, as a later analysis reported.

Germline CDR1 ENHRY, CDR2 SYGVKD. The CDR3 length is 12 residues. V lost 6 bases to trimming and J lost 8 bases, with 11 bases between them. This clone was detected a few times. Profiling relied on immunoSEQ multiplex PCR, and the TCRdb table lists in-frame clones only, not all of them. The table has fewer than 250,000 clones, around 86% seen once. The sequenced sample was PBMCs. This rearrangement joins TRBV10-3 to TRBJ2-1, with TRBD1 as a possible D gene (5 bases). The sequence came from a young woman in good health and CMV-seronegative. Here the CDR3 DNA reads TGTGCCATCAGCTTACAGGTCGATGAGCAGTTCTTC. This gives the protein CAISLQVDEQFF.